This T cell receptor beta chain appears in the sequencing data of a study of post-analysis software for immune sequencing data. Study-level information: Disease trajectories encompassed relapsing-remitting, secondary progressive and progressive-relapsing multiple sclerosis. Study outcomes and limitations: Comparison with controls showed significantly lower normalized Chao1 diversity in multiple sclerosis patients. Controls had lower frequencies than patients of four or five TRBV segments, which included TRBV5-6, TRBV5-1 and TRBV20-1.

Turning to this clonotype: Its antigen remains unidentified.

The library was made from cDNA and included unique molecular identifiers. Some 500,000 cDNA molecules were obtained from roughly 0.93 to 9.6 million T cells. TCRdb processed the PCR reads anew with MiXCR; each CDR3 protein has one entry. The sample carries 350,000 to 450,000 distinct CDR3 sequences, over 30% recorded once. The CDR3 has 13 residues. Trimming removed 4 bases at V and 6 bases at J, with 10 bases between. Per germline, CDR1 SSHAT and CDR2 FNYEAQ (reference sequence). The genes are TRBV7-7 and TRBJ2-1; D not certain. Sequenced: blood. The source is a girl aged 2 to 10 with multiple sclerosis. CDR3 protein: CASSSTLSNEQFF. Here the CDR3 DNA reads TGTGCCAGCAGCTCGACTTTGAGCAATGAGCAGTTCTTC.